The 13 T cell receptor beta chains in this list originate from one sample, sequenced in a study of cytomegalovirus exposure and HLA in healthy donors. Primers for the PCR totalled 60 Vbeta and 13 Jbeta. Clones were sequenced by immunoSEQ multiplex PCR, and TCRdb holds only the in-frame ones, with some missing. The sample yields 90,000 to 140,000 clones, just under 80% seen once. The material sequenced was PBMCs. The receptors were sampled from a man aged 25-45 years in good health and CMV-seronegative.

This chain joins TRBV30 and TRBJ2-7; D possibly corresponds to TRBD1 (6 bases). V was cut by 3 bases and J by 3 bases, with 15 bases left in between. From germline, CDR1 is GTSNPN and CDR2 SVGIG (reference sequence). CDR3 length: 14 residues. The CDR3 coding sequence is TGTGCCTGGAGCTCAGGACAGTTCCTCTACGAGCAGTACTTC. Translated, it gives CAWSSGQFLYEQYF.

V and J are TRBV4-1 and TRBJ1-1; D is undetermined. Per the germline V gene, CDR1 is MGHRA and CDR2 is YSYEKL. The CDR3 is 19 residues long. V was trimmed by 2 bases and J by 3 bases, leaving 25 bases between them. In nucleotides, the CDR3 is TGCGCCAGCAGCCAACTCCTCCCCATCACGATACATTTTCACACTGAAGCTTTCTTT. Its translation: CASSQLLPITIHFHTEAFF.

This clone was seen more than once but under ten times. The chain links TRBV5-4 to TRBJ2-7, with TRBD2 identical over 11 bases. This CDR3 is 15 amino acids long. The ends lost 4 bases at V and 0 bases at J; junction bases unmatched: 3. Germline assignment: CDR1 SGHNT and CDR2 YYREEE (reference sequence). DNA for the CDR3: TGTGCCAGCAGCACCGGGACTAGCGGCTCCTACGAGCAGTACTTC. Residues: CASSTGTSGSYEQYF.

The CDR3 reads CASSSQGGYEQYF. DNA of the CDR3: TGTGCCAGCAGCTCGCAGGGGGGCTACGAGCAGTACTTC. The J gene is TRBJ2-7, the V gene TRBV7-6, with a possible D match to TRBD1 (7 bases). Germline values: CDR1 SGHVS, CDR2 FNYEAQ. V was trimmed by 4 bases and J by 3 bases, leaving 10 bases between them. The CDR3 consists of 13 residues. Filled out from reference TRBV7-6 and TRBJ2-7, the complete variable domain reads GAGVSQSPRYKVTKRGQDVALRCDPISGHVSLYWYRQALGQGPEFLTYFNYEAQQDKSGLPNDRFSAERPEGSISTLTIQRTEQRDSAMYRCASSSQGGYEQYFGPGTRLTVT.

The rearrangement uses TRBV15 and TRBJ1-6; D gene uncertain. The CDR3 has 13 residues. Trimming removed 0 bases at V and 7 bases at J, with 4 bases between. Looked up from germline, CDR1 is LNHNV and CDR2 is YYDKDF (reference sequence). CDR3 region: CATSRDLNSPLHF. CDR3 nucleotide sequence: TGTGCCACCAGCAGAGATCTGAATTCACCCCTCCACTTT.

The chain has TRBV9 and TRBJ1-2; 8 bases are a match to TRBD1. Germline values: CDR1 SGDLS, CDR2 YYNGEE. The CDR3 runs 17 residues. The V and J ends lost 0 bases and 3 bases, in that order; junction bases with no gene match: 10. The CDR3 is CASSVATDRGGDYGYTF. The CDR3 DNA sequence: TGTGCCAGCAGCGTAGCTACTGACAGGGGAGGTGACTATGGCTACACCTTC.

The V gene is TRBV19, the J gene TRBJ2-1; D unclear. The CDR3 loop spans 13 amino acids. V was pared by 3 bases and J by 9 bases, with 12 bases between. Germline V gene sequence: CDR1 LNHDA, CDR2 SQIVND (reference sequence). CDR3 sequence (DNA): TGTGCCAGTAGTATTTTCGGTTTTGGTGAGCAGTTCTTC. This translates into CASSIFGFGEQFF. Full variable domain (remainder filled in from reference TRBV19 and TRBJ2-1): DGGITQSPKYLFRKEGQNVTLSCEQNLNHDAMYWYRQDPGQGLRLIYYSQIVNDFQKGDIAEGYSVSREKKESFPLTVTSAQKNPTAFYLCASSIFGFGEQFFGPGTRLTVL.

Here the CDR3 DNA reads TGTGCCAGCGGACTAGCGGGGGGCGATGAGCAGTTCTTC. This sequence encodes CASGLAGGDEQFF. The rearrangement links TRBV9 to TRBJ2-1, with 14 bases aligning to TRBD2. CDR1 is SGDLS and CDR2 is YYNGEE in the germline V gene. The junction had 2 bases not matched to a gene; V was cut back by 7 bases and J by 8 bases. This CDR3 comprises 13 residues.

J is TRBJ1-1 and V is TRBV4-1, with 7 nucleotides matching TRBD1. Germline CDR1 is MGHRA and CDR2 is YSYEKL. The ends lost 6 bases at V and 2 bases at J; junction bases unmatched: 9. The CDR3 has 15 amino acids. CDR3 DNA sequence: TGCGCCAGCAGGTACGCAGGGGGGCGAAACACTGAAGCTTTCTTT. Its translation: CASRYAGGRNTEAFF.

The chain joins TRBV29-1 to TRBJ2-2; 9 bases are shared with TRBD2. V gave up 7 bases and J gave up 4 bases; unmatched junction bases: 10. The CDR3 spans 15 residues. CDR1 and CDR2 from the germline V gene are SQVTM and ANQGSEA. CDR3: CSAATGLATTGELFF. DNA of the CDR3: TGCAGCGCCGCTACGGGACTAGCAACCACCGGGGAGCTGTTTTTT.

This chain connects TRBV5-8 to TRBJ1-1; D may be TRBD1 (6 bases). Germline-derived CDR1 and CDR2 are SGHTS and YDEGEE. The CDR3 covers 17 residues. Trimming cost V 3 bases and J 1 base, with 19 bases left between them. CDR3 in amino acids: CASSSWGGGRGNTEAFF. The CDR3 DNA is TGTGCCAGCAGCTCATGGGGGGGAGGCAGGGGGAACACTGAAGCTTTCTTT. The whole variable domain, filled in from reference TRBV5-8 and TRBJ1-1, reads EAGVTQSPTHLIKTRGQQATLRCSPISGHTSVYWYQQALGLGLQFLLWYDEGEERNRGNFPPRFSGRQFPNYSSELNVNALELEDSALYLCASSSWGGGRGNTEAFFGQGTRLTVV.

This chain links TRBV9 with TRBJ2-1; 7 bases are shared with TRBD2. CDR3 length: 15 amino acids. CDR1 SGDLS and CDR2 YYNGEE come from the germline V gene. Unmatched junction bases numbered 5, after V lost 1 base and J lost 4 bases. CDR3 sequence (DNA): TGTGCCAGCAGCGTATCTAATAGCGGGTACAATGAGCAGTTCTTC. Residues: CASSVSNSGYNEQFF.

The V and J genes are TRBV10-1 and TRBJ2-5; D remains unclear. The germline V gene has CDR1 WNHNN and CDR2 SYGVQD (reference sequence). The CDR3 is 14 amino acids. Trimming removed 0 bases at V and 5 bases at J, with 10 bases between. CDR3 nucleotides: TGCGCCAGCAGTGAGTCGGGCAGCTTGGAGACCCAGTACTTC. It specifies CASSESGSLETQYF.